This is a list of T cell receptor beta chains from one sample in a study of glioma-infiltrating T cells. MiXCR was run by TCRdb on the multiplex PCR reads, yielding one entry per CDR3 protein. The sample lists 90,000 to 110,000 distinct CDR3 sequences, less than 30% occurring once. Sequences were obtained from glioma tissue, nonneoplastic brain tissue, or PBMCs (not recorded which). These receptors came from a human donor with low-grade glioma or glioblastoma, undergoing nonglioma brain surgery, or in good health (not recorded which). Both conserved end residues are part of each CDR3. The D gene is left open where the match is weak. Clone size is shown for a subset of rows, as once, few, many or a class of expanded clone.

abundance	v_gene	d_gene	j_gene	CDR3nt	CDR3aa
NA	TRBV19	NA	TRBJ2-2	TGTGCCAGTAGTATAGCCAATTCTCGCACCGGGGAGCTGTTTTTT	CASSIANSRTGELFF
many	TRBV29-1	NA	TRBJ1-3	TGCAGCGTTGAAGTCCTCCCGGCTGGAAACACCATATATTTT	CSVEVLPAGNTIYF
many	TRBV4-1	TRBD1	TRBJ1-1	TGCGCCAGCAGCCCCGAGGGGGGACAGGAGAACACTGAAGCTTTCTTT	CASSPEGGQENTEAFF
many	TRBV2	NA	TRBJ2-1	TGTGCCAGCAGTGGATTTATTAGCGGTAACAATGAGCAGTTCTTC	CASSGFISGNNEQFF
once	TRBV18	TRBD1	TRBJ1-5	TGTGCCAGCTCACCGAATACAGGGGATCGGCCCCTGCATTTT	CASSPNTGDRPLHF
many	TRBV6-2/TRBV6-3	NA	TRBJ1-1	TGTGCCAGCAGTTACCCCCTCAAAGGAATGAACACTGAAGCTTTCTTT	CASSYPLKGMNTEAFF
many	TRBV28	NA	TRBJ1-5	TGTGCCAGCATCAACAGAAATCAGCCCCAGCATTTT	CASINRNQPQHF
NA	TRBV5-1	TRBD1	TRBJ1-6	TGCGCCAGCAGCTTGGGTCAGGGGGCTTCACCCCTCCACTTT	CASSLGQGASPLHF
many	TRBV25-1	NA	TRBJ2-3	TGTGCCAGCAGTGACCGGGACTTAGGGGCCCTCACAGATACGCAGTATTTT	CASSDRDLGALTDTQYF
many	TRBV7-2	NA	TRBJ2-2	TGTGCCAGCAGCTTAGTTGGAGAATCTTCCGGGGAGCTGTTTTTT	CASSLVGESSGELFF
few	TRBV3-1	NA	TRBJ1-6	TGTGCCAGCAGCCGCCCGGCCTACGGCTCACCCCTCCACTTT	CASSRPAYGSPLHF
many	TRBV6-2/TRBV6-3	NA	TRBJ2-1	TGTGCCAGCCAAGAAGACCTCTACAATGAGCAGTTCTTC	CASQEDLYNEQFF
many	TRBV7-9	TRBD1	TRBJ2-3	TGTGCCAGCAGCCCAGTCTGGGACAGGGGCTCGTCTCCCTCTAGCACAGATACGCAGTATTTT	CASSPVWDRGSSPSSTDTQYF
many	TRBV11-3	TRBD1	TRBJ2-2	TGTGCCAGCAGGTTCACGACAGGGGCCGGCGGGGAGCTGTTTTTT	CASRFTTGAGGELFF
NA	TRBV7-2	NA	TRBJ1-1	TGTGCCAGCAGCTCCCGAACCAGGAGCGGGACTGAAGCTTTCTTT	CASSSRTRSGTEAFF
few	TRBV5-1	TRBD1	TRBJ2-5	TGCGCCAGCGGCACCGGGACAGGGGGCATGGAGACCCAGTACTTC	CASGTGTGGMETQYF